One and the same sample provided the 21 T cell receptor beta chains below, sequenced in a study of cytomegalovirus exposure and HLA in healthy donors. In the PCR, 60 Vbeta and 13 Jbeta primers were used. Method: immunoSEQ multiplex PCR; TCRdb's copy keeps in-frame clones and lacks some. This repertoire includes about 170,000 clones. The sequenced material came from PBMCs. These receptors all come from a woman aged 18-29 years in good health and CMV-seropositive.

This chain connects TRBV9 to TRBJ2-7, with 11 bases lining up with TRBD1. Germline V gives CDR1 SGDLS, CDR2 YYNGEE. The CDR3 consists of 14 residues. The V segment lost 3 bases and the J segment 3 bases; nucleotides outside the gene matches: 2. CDR3: CASSAGQGVYEQYF. The CDR3 DNA follows: TGTGCCAGCAGCGCGGGACAGGGGGTCTACGAGCAGTACTTC.

This chain uses TRBV6-5 with TRBJ2-7; D is uncertain. Germline V gives CDR1 MNHEY, CDR2 SVGAGI. The CDR3 runs to 15 residues. With 2 bases removed from V and 3 bases from J, the gap between germline ends came to 14 bases. The CDR3 DNA sequence: TGTGCCAGCAGTTACGGTGGGCCGAGTAGCTACGAGCAGTACTTC. Protein product: CASSYGGPSSYEQYF.

Written as DNA, the CDR3 is TGTGCCAGCAGCTTTACAGGGAACACCGGGGAGCTGTTTTTT. Amino acid sequence: CASSFTGNTGELFF. The chain carries TRBV11-1 and TRBJ2-2; a weak D match, TRBD1 (5 bases). The CDR3 is 14 amino acids. Germline V CDR1 and CDR2: SGHAT, FQDESV (reference sequence). Trimming pared 3 bases from V and 1 base from J, leaving 6 bases between.

This CDR3 is CASSPSTVGYGYTF. Here the CDR3 DNA reads TGTGCCAGTAGTCCCTCAACAGTAGGCTATGGCTACACCTTC. The genes are TRBV19 and TRBJ1-2; no clear D. With 5 bases removed from V and 4 bases from J, the gap between germline ends came to 14 bases. The CDR3 runs to 14 residues. The germline CDR1 and CDR2 sequences are LNHDA and SQIVND (reference sequence).

With respect to this clone: The sample has other DNA sequences that encode this CDR3 too. The chain is built from TRBV9 and TRBJ1-2; D is unresolved. CDR1 and CDR2 (germline): SGDLS, YYNGEE. V lost 0 bases to trimming and J lost 2 bases, with 5 bases between them. The CDR3 spans 13 residues. CDR3: CASSVDSNYGYTF. The CDR3 DNA is TGTGCCAGCAGCGTAGATTCGAACTATGGCTACACCTTC.

V gene TRBV12-5 combines with J gene TRBJ2-6, with D tentatively TRBD2 (6 bases). Trimming left V 0 bases short and J 0 bases short, with 15 bases between. Germline CDR1 reads LGHNT; CDR2 reads FRNRAP. The CDR3 has 19 amino acids. CDR3 nucleotides: TGTGCTAGTGGTTTGGTACGTAGGCCGGAGGGCTCTGGGGCCAACGTCCTGACTTTC. This gives the protein CASGLVRRPEGSGANVLTF.

This chain links TRBV6-6 with TRBJ2-3, with unresolved D. Looked up from germline, CDR1 is MNHNY and CDR2 is SVGAGI (reference sequence). This CDR3 has 12 residues. Trimming cost V 0 bases and J 5 bases, with 3 bases left between them. CDR3 DNA sequence: TGTGCCAGCAGTTACTCGAGAGATACGCAGTATTTT. It translates to CASSYSRDTQYF.

The chain recombines TRBV18 with TRBJ2-5; D is perhaps TRBD1 (6 bases). Germline V gene lookup returns CDR1 KGHSH and CDR2 LQKENI. V was cut by 4 bases and J by 5 bases, with 11 bases left in between. CDR3 length: 13 residues. CDR3 sequence reads: CASSHRVLETQYF. The CDR3 coding sequence is TGTGCCAGCTCACACAGGGTATTGGAGACCCAGTACTTC.

The chain combines TRBV27 with TRBJ2-3; 14 bases line up with TRBD2. The V and J ends lost 6 bases and 4 bases, in that order; junction bases with no gene match: 6. Germline V gene sequence: CDR1 MNHEY, CDR2 SMNVEV (reference sequence). CDR3 length equals 16 residues. The CDR3 DNA sequence: TGTGCCAGCAGGGAAAGACTAGCGGGGGGGGCAGATACGCAGTATTTT. This gives the protein CASRERLAGGADTQYF.

The chain joins TRBV2 to TRBJ2-2; tentative D call: TRBD2 (6 bases). The V end lost 6 bases, the J end lost 2 bases, and 13 bases lay between the germline ends. CDR3 size: 15 residues. Germline V gives CDR1 SNHLY, CDR2 FYNNEI. This CDR3 is CASRVGLSNTGELFF. The CDR3 coding sequence is TGTGCCAGCAGAGTAGGACTATCAAACACCGGGGAGCTGTTTTTT. The full variable domain, its missing parts supplied by reference TRBV2 and TRBJ2-2, is EPEVTQTPSHQVTQMGQEVILRCVPISNHLYFYWYRQILGQKVEFLVSFYNNEISEKSEIFDDQFSVERPDGSNFTLKIRSTKLEDSAMYFCASRVGLSNTGELFFGEGSRLTVL.

The gene calls are TRBV4-2 and TRBJ2-7, with unresolved D. The CDR3 is made up of 14 amino acids. CDR1 and CDR2 from the germline V gene are LGHNA and YNFKEQ. V was trimmed by 1 base and J by 5 bases, leaving 12 bases between them. The CDR3: CASSQVTSPDEQYF. CDR3 DNA: TGTGCCAGCAGCCAAGTTACATCCCCCGACGAGCAGTACTTC.

The rearrangement uses TRBV18 and TRBJ2-2, with D maybe TRBD2 (7 bases). The CDR3 sequence is 14 residues long. The germline V gene encodes CDR1 KGHSH and CDR2 LQKENI. Trimming stripped 7 bases from V and 3 bases from J, with 12 bases between. The CDR3 DNA is TGTGCCAGCTTGCGGGGGCTGGACACCGGGGAGCTGTTTTTT. Translating gives CASLRGLDTGELFF.

The genes are TRBV10-3 and TRBJ2-3; D not resolved. Trimming shortened V by 4 bases and J by 5 bases, and 4 bases separated the two germline ends. Germline V gene lookup returns CDR1 ENHRY and CDR2 SYGVKD. The CDR3 runs 11 residues. CDR3 amino acids: CAISGGDTQYF. CDR3 nucleotides: TGTGCCATCAGTGGCGGAGATACGCAGTATTTT.

The chain employs TRBV7-2 and TRBJ2-5, with D maybe TRBD1 (5 bases). In germline, CDR1 is SGHTA, CDR2 FQGNSA. There are 15 residues in the CDR3. The V end lost 5 bases, the J end lost 5 bases, and 18 bases lay between the germline ends. The CDR3: CASSQPAGMSETQYF. CDR3 in DNA: TGTGCCAGCAGCCAACCCGCAGGGATGAGTGAGACCCAGTACTTC.

The chain has TRBV2 and TRBJ1-2; no definite D call. CDR3 length equals 13 residues. From germline, CDR1 is SNHLY and CDR2 FYNNEI. V gave up 3 bases and J gave up 4 bases, with 9 bases separating them. CDR3 nucleotide sequence: TGTGCCAGCAGTGATCCGAGTTTCTATGGCTACACCTTC. Protein sequence: CASSDPSFYGYTF.

The chain recombines TRBV11-3 with TRBJ2-7; 8 positions agree with TRBD1. The CDR3 totals 14 residues. Trimming removed 4 bases from V and 3 bases from J; junction bases left unmatched: 5. Germline values: CDR1 SGHNT, CDR2 YENEEA. The CDR3 is CASSWTGSNYEQYF. The CDR3 nucleotides read TGTGCCAGCAGCTGGACAGGGTCGAACTACGAGCAGTACTTC.

CDR3 loop: CASSRLAGGNEQFF. The CDR3, as DNA: TGCGCCAGCAGCCGTCTAGCGGGGGGCAATGAGCAGTTCTTC. The rearrangement joins TRBV4-1 to TRBJ2-1; 11 bases are shared with TRBD2. This CDR3 region has 14 residues. Germline values: CDR1 MGHRA, CDR2 YSYEKL. Trimming took 4 bases from V and 6 from J; bases not matched to a gene: 2.

This chain joins TRBV15 and TRBJ1-2; 8 bases fit TRBD1. With V trimmed by 1 base and J by 4 bases, 11 bases remained unmatched. This CDR3 is 17 amino acids long. CDR1 and CDR2 from the germline V gene are LNHNV and YYDKDF (reference sequence). The chain's CDR3 is CATSRGGTGGLTYGYTF. The CDR3 region has the DNA TGTGCCACCAGCAGAGGGGGGACAGGAGGCCTTACCTATGGCTACACCTTC.

The chain employs TRBV4-3 and TRBJ1-6, with a tentative D call TRBD1 (6 bases). This CDR3 contains 15 residues. Germline-derived CDR1 and CDR2 are LGHNA and YSLEER. V was shortened by 1 base and J by 6 bases, with 10 bases between the two germline ends. The CDR3 is CASSQVRGANSPLHF. The DNA of the CDR3 is TGCGCCAGCAGCCAAGTCCGGGGGGCTAATTCACCCCTCCACTTT.

The chain combines TRBV5-4 with TRBJ2-5; no clear D gene. Trimming removed 2 bases from V and 2 bases from J, with 10 bases in between. Germline values: CDR1 SGHNT, CDR2 YYREEE (reference sequence). This CDR3 region has 14 residues. The chain's CDR3 is CASSLGRSQETQYF. The CDR3 DNA is TGTGCCAGCAGCTTAGGAAGGAGTCAAGAGACCCAGTACTTC.

J is TRBJ2-3 and V is TRBV6-6, with TRBD2 matching 10 bases. This CDR3 is 15 amino acids long. The germline V gene has CDR1 MNHNY and CDR2 SVGAGI (reference sequence). Trimming removed 8 bases from V and 2 bases from J; junction bases left unmatched: 7. The CDR3 region is CASRSSGRDTDTQYF. CDR3 sequence (DNA): TGTGCCAGCCGGTCGAGCGGGAGGGACACAGATACGCAGTATTTT.